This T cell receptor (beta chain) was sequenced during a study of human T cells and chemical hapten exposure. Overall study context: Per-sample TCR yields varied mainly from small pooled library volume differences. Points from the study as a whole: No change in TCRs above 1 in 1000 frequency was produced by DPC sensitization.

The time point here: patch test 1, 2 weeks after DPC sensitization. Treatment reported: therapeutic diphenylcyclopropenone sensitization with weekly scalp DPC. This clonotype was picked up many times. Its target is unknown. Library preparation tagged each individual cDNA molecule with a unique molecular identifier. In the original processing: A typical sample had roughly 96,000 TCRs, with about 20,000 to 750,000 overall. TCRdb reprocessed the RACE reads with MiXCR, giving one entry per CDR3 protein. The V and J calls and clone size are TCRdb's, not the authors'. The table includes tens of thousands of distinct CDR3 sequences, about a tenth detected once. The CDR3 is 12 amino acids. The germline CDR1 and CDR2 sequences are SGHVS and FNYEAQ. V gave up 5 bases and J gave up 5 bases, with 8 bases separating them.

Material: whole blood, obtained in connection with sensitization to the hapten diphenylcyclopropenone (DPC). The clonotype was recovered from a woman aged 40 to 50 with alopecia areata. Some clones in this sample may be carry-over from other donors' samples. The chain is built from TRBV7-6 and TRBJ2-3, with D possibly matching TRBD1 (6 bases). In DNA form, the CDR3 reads TGTGCCAGCAGCAGAGGGGGAGATACGCAGTATTTT. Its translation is CASSRGGDTQYF.